One and the same sample provided the 11 T cell receptor beta chains below, sequenced in a study of shared clonotypes between healthy human individuals (dated by TCRdb to the early 2020s). To prepare the library, the immunoSEQ multiplex PCR assay was applied. TCRdb holds this immuneACCESS table with in-frame rearrangements only. Some clones are missing; in checked studies, unresolved V genes explain under half, and the rest has no known cause. The sample table shows a few million clones, and over 85% are seen once. The ten largest clones take up 0.39% of the sample. The sequencing sample was made of naive CD4+ T cells from PBMCs. The cell subset or site label for this specimen denotes: CD45RA+ positively selected. The receptors derive from a man aged 18 to 35 in good health. Some clones in this sample may be carry-over from other donors' samples.

On this clone itself: The identical CDR3 is also encoded by other nucleotide sequences in the sample. V usage is TRBV9 and J usage is TRBJ2-1; possibly TRBD2 for D (6 bases). Germline V lookup: CDR1 SGDLS, CDR2 YYNGEE. V was cut by 1 base and J by 1 base, with 6 bases left in between. This CDR3 contains 14 residues. CDR3 DNA sequence: TGTGCCAGCAGCGTAAGCGGGTCCTACAATGAGCAGTTCTTC. Its translation is CASSVSGSYNEQFF.

This clone appeared a few times. The chain carries TRBV6-1 and TRBJ1-1, with D possibly matching TRBD1 (5 bases). The length of the CDR3 is 13 residues. Trimming took off 5 bases at V and 1 base at J, with 8 bases between the two ends. The V gene's germline CDR1 is MNHNS and CDR2 SASEGT. CDR3 sequence (DNA): TGTGCCAGCAGTCGAGGGGCGAACACTGAAGCTTTCTTT. As protein: CASSRGANTEAFF.

This chain joins TRBV7-9 and TRBJ2-7; no clear D gene. CDR1 is SEHNR, CDR2 FQNEAQ, per germline (reference sequence). The CDR3 is 11 amino acids. Trimming removed 5 bases from V and 0 bases from J, with 2 bases in between. The CDR3 DNA reads as TGTGCCAGCAGCCACTCCTACGAGCAGTACTTC. Amino acids: CASSHSYEQYF.

The CDR3 sequence is CASIRTPPNQPQHF. The CDR3 DNA reads as TGTGCCAGCATCCGGACCCCTCCCAATCAGCCCCAGCATTTT. V is TRBV28 and J is TRBJ1-5; D is unresolved. The germline CDR1 and CDR2 sequences are MDHEN and SYDVKM. The CDR3 runs 14 residues. Trimming cost V 7 bases and J 3 bases, with 13 bases left between them.

V is TRBV7-8 and J is TRBJ2-2; TRBD2 aligns across 8 bases. The ends lost 5 bases at V and 2 bases at J; junction bases unmatched: 16. Germline CDR1 SGHVS, CDR2 FQNEAQ. The CDR3 sequence is 19 residues long. The CDR3, as DNA: TGTGCCAGCAGCCCTTCCCGAACACGGACTAGCTCTAACACCGGGGAGCTGTTTTTT. It specifies CASSPSRTRTSSNTGELFF.

This chain joins TRBV11-3 and TRBJ2-5; TRBD2 matches at 8 bases. The J segment lost 2 bases and the V segment lost 1 base, leaving 12 bases of the junction unmatched. CDR1 is SGHNT, CDR2 YENEEA, per germline. The CDR3 is made up of 18 amino acids. The CDR3 region is CASSLGLWGLGTQETQYF. CDR3 nucleotide sequence: TGTGCCAGCAGCTTAGGTCTCTGGGGACTAGGGACTCAAGAGACCCAGTACTTC.

The genes are TRBV6-6 and TRBJ2-5; maybe TRBD1 (5 bases). The V gene's germline CDR1 is MNHNY and CDR2 SVGAGI (reference sequence). The CDR3 is 13 residues long. The V end was cut by 4 bases, the J end by 3 bases, with 9 bases between. CDR3 DNA sequence: TGTGCCAGCAGTTCGACAGAGGAAGAGACCCAGTACTTC. This codes for CASSSTEEETQYF.

This chain links TRBV10-3 with TRBJ1-5, with D unclear. V gave up 10 bases and J gave up 0 bases, with 10 bases separating them. The CDR3 runs to 13 residues. Germline values: CDR1 ENHRY, CDR2 SYGVKD. The DNA of the CDR3 is TGTGCCACGCGGGGTGATAGCAATCAGCCCCAGCATTTT. Residues: CATRGDSNQPQHF.

V is TRBV4-3 and J is TRBJ2-3; TRBD2 matches at 8 bases. The CDR3 length is 17 residues. CDR1 is LGHNA and CDR2 is YSLEER in the germline V gene. Trimming at V came to 4 bases and at J to 0 bases, leaving 9 bases not matched to a gene. CDR3 nucleotide sequence: TGCGCCAGCAGCCCCTCGCCGGCTAGCGGGAGCACAGATACGCAGTATTTT. Translating gives CASSPSPASGSTDTQYF.

The sample holds one count of this clone. V is TRBV7-2 and J is TRBJ1-4; TRBD1 aligns across 9 bases. This CDR3 region has 15 residues. V lost 4 bases to trimming and J lost 7 bases; unmatched junction nucleotides: 7. Germline loops: CDR1 SGHTA, CDR2 FQGNSA. The CDR3 loop reads CASSSRTGAGEKLFF. The CDR3, as DNA: TGTGCCAGCAGCTCCCGGACAGGGGCGGGTGAAAAACTGTTTTTT.

The chain links TRBV6-1 to TRBJ1-2; TRBD1 is a possible D gene (5 bases). The V end lost 5 bases, the J end lost 0 bases, and 13 bases lay between the germline ends. Germline loops: CDR1 MNHNS, CDR2 SASEGT. CDR3 length: 15 residues. The CDR3 loop is CASSPQGLANYGYTF. The CDR3 DNA reads TGTGCCAGCAGTCCGCAGGGCCTCGCTAACTATGGCTACACCTTC.